Listed here are 10 T cell receptor beta chains from one sample, sequenced in a study of T cells in narcolepsy. Libraries were prepared by immunoSEQ multiplex PCR; TCRdb keeps only in-frame clonotypes and omits some of them. In the table there are roughly 20,000 clones, around 83% of which are singletons. Sequenced sample: memory (CD45RA-) CD4+ T cells from blood. Receptor source: a human donor in good health.

The chain employs TRBV2 and TRBJ1-1; the D is unclear. Trimming removed 1 base at V and 4 bases at J, with 7 bases between. Germline loops: CDR1 SNHLY, CDR2 FYNNEI. The CDR3 is made up of 13 amino acids. CDR3: CASSEGVSTEAFF. The CDR3 DNA is TGTGCCAGCAGTGAAGGGGTGAGCACTGAAGCTTTCTTT.

The chain has TRBV6-5 and TRBJ2-1, with TRBD2 as a possible D gene (6 bases). Trimming took 6 bases from V and 8 from J, leaving 20 bases between them. CDR3 size: 15 residues. Germline V gene lookup returns CDR1 MNHEY and CDR2 SVGAGI. CDR3 in DNA: TGTGCCAGCAGGGGAGGAAACAGGTTTTACCATGAGCAGTTCTTC. Its protein product is CASRGGNRFYHEQFF.

The chain couples TRBV4-2 to TRBJ2-3, with 9 bases that match TRBD2. Germline values: CDR1 LGHNA, CDR2 YNFKEQ. The CDR3 spans 19 residues. Trimming at V came to 5 bases and at J to 3 bases, leaving 18 bases not matched to a gene. This CDR3 is CASSLKTGLVAGATDTQYF. The CDR3 region has the DNA TGTGCCAGCAGCTTAAAAACCGGGTTGGTAGCGGGAGCTACAGATACGCAGTATTTT.

The V gene is TRBV9, the J gene TRBJ1-4, with unresolved D. Germline-derived CDR1 and CDR2 are SGDLS and YYNGEE. V was cut by 0 bases and J by 4 bases, with 13 bases left in between. The CDR3 consists of 16 residues. DNA for the CDR3: TGTGCCAGCAGCGTAGCTACCGGACGGGATAATGAAAAACTGTTTTTT. This encodes CASSVATGRDNEKLFF. Full variable domain (rest looked up from reference TRBV9 and TRBJ1-4): DSGVTQTPKHLITATGQRVTLRCSPRSGDLSVYWYQQSLDQGLQFLIQYYNGEERAKGNILERFSAQQFPDLHSELNLSSLELGDSALYFCASSVATGRDNEKLFFGSGTQLSVL.

The chain carries TRBV11-1 and TRBJ1-4; the D gene is possibly TRBD1 (5 bases). Trimming stripped 5 bases from V and 4 bases from J, with 14 bases between. In germline, CDR1 is SGHAT, CDR2 FQDESV (reference sequence). The CDR3 is 15 amino acids. CDR3: CASSPTRTSNEKLFF. CDR3 DNA: TGTGCCAGCAGCCCGACCCGGACAAGTAATGAAAAACTGTTTTTT.

This clone occurred a few times. The rearrangement joins TRBV5-6 to TRBJ1-6; weak D call: TRBD1 (6 bases). V was clipped by 4 bases and J by 8 bases, with 10 bases between them. The germline V gene has CDR1 SGHDT and CDR2 YYEEEE. The CDR3 extends over 13 amino acids. This CDR3 reads CASSLGQYSPLHF. The CDR3 bases are TGTGCCAGCAGCCTTGGACAGTATTCACCCCTCCACTTT.

The chain combines TRBV5-4 with TRBJ2-6; no firm D call. V lost 4 bases, J lost 3 bases, and 8 bases lay in between. Germline CDR1 reads SGHNT; CDR2 reads YYREEE (reference sequence). The CDR3 runs to 14 residues. CDR3 nucleotides: TGTGCCAGCAGCGCCGACCTTGGGGCCAACGTCCTGACTTTC. Encoded protein: CASSADLGANVLTF. Variable domain in full (rest from reference TRBV5-4 and TRBJ2-6): ETGVTQSPTHLIKTRGQQVTLRCSSQSGHNTVSWYQQALGQGPQFIFQYYREEENGRGNFPPRFSGLQFPNYSSELNVNALELDDSALYLCASSADLGANVLTFGAGSRLTVL.

For the CDR3, the DNA is TGTGCCAGCAGTCTACTGGCGACAGGAGTGAACATTCAGTACTTC. It encodes CASSLLATGVNIQYF. The rearrangement joins TRBV11-2 to TRBJ2-4; tentative D call: TRBD1 (6 bases). This CDR3 is 15 amino acids long. The V end was cut by 6 bases, the J end by 7 bases, with 19 bases between. CDR1 SGHAT and CDR2 FQNNGV come from the germline V gene.

This rearrangement joins TRBV7-3 to TRBJ2-7, with TRBD1 matching 7 bases. Germline V gene data show CDR1 as SGHTA and CDR2 as FQGTGA. The length of the CDR3 is 12 residues. Trimming took 5 bases from V and 6 from J; bases not matched to a gene: 4. CDR3 DNA sequence: TGTGCCAGCAGCCCGACAGGGACCGAGCAGTACTTC. Amino acid sequence: CASSPTGTEQYF.

This rearrangement joins TRBV4-3 to TRBJ2-3; tentatively, D is TRBD2 (6 bases). CDR3 length: 16 amino acids. The V gene's germline CDR1 is LGHNA and CDR2 YSLEER. The V end lost 5 bases, the J end lost 1 base, and 16 bases lay between the germline ends. In nucleotides, the CDR3 is TGCGCCAGCAGCAAAGGAGGGGACCTTGGCACAGATACGCAGTATTTT. Translated, it gives CASSKGGDLGTDTQYF.